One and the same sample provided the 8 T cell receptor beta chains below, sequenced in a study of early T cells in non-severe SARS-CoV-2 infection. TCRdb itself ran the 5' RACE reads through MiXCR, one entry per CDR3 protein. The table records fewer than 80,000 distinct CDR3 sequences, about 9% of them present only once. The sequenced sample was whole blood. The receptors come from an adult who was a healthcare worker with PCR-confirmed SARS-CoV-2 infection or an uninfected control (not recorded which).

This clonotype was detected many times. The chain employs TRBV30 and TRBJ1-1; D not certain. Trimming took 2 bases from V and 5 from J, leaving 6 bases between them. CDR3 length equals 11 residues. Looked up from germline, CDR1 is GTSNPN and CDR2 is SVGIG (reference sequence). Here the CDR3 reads CAWSIRTEAFF. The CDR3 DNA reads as TGTGCCTGGAGTATCCGTACTGAAGCTTTCTTT.

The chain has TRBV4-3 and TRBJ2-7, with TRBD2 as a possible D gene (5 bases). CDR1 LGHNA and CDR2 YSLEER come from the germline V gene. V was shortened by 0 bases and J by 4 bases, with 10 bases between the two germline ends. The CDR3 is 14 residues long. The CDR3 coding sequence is TGCGCCAGCAGCCAAGACTTGGGCGGGTACGAGCAGTACTTC. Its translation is CASSQDLGGYEQYF.

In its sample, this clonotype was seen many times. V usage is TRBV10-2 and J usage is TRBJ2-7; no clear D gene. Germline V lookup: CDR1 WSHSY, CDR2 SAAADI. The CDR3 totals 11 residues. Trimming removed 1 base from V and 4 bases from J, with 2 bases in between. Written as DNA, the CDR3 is TGCGCCAGCAGTGAGTTATACGAGCAGTACTTC. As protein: CASSELYEQYF.

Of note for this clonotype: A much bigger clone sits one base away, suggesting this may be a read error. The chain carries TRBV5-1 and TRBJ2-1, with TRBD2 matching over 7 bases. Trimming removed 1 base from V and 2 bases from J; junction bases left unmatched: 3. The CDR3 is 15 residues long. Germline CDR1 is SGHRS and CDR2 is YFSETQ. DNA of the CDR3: TGCGCCAGCAGCTTGACGACTAGCCCCTACAATGAGCAGTTCTTC. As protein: CASSLTTSPYNEQFF.

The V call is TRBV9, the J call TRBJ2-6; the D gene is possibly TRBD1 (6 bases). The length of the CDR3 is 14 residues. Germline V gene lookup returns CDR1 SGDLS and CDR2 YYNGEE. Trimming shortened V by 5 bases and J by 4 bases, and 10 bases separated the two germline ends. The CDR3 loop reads CASRGGAGANVLTF. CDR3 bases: TGTGCCAGCAGAGGGGGTGCCGGGGCCAACGTCCTGACTTTC. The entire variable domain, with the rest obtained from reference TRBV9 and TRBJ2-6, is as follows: DSGVTQTPKHLITATGQRVTLRCSPRSGDLSVYWYQQSLDQGLQFLIQYYNGEERAKGNILERFSAQQFPDLHSELNLSSLELGDSALYFCASRGGAGANVLTFGAGSRLTVL.

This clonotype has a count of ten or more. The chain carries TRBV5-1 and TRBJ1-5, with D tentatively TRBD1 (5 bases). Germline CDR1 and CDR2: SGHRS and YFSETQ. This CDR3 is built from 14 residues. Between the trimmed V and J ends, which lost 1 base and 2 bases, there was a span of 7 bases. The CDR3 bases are TGCGCCAGCAGCTTGTTAGGGGGCAATCAGCCCCAGCATTTT. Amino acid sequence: CASSLLGGNQPQHF.

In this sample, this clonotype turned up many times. Here the CDR3 reads CASSLQGAPGYTF. The CDR3 DNA follows: TGTGCCAGCAGCTTACAGGGTGCCCCCGGCTACACCTTC. The chain combines TRBV5-4 with TRBJ1-2, with D perhaps TRBD1 (6 bases). Deletions cut 2 bases from V and 8 bases from J, with 13 bases between. CDR1 is SGHNT, CDR2 YYREEE, per germline (reference sequence). The CDR3 consists of 13 residues. Looking up the rest from reference TRBV5-4 and TRBJ1-2 gives the full variable domain: ETGVTQSPTHLIKTRGQQVTLRCSSQSGHNTVSWYQQALGQGPQFIFQYYREEENGRGNFPPRFSGLQFPNYSSELNVNALELDDSALYLCASSLQGAPGYTFGSGTRLTVV.

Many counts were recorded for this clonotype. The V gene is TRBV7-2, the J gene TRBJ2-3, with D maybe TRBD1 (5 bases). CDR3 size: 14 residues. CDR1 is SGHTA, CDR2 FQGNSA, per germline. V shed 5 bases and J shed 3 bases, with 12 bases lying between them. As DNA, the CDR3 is TGTGCCAGCAGCAACCAGGGTTTTACAGATACGCAGTATTTT. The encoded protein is CASSNQGFTDTQYF.